A single TCR beta chain is shown here with its context. Its antigen remains unknown. This sample was taken from a study of blood T cells in healthy people across ages. Whole-study findings and limits: Reliance upon unsorted PBMCs precluded definitive naive versus antigen-experienced comparison. Roughly linear declines in TCR beta diversity per million T cells occurred with age.

Every donor contributed around 10 milliliters of peripheral blood by blood draw. Next came a second PCR, run for about 7 to 11 cycles, which used a sample-barcoded 5' primer along with a J-beta primer mix. Every sample gave at least 2.5 million paired-end reads containing CDR3. TCRdb used MiXCR to reprocess the 5' RACE reads, holding one entry per CDR3 protein. The sample records about 760,000 distinct CDR3 sequences, roughly three fifths being singletons. This CDR3 spans 12 amino acids. The V end lost 8 bases, the J end lost 5 bases, and 12 bases lay between the germline ends. CDR1 and CDR2 (germline): MNHNS, SASEGT.

The sequenced sample was blood. V and J are TRBV6-1 and TRBJ1-2; weak D call: TRBD1 (5 bases). This sequence was found in a man aged 35 to 55 in good health. The CDR3 DNA reads as TGTGCCAGCGGGGGATACGGGTATGGCTACACCTTC. This codes for CASGGYGYGYTF.